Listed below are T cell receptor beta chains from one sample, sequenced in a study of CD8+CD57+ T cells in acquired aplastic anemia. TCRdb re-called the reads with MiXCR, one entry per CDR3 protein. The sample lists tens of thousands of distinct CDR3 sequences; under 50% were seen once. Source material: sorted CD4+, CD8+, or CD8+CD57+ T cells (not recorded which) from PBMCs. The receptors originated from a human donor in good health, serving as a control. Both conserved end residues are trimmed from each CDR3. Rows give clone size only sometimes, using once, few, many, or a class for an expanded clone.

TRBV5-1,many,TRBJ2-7,ASSLRQGETPYEQY
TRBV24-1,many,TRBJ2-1,ATGDLDNEQF
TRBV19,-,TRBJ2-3,ASRQRGKTDTQY
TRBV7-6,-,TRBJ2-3,ASSLNLAWGQLNTDTQY
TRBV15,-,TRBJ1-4,ATSRVQGREKLF
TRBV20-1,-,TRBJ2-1,SALGDRAYNEQF
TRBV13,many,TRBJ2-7,ASSLTGASYEQY
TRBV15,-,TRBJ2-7,ATSSQGGTGLFEQY
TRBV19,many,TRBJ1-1,ASSRDREIYKAF
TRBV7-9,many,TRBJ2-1,ASRGSINEQF
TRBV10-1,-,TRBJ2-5,ASSEVEQETQY
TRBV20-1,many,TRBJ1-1,SAGARGAF
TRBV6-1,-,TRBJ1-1,ASSEDGVTEAF
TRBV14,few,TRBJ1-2,ASSLKTGGGNGYT
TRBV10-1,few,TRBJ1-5,ASTIDRGQYNQPQH
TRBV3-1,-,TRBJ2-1,ASSPSASGGEGEQF
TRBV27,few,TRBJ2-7,ASSPSIIKGQY
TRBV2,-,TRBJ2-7,ASSRRTGGSHGQY
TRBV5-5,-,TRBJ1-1,ASSLGKGGNTEAF
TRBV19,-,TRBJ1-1,ASSTTPGSGSPEAF
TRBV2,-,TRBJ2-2,ASSEGTENTGELF
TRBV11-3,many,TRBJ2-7,ASSLAGGSYEQY
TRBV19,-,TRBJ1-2,ASTRALGGYT
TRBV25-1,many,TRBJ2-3,ASSELAGETDTQY
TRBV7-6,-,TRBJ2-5,ASSLAGDTETQY
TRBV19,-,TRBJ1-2,ASGDRGNYGYT
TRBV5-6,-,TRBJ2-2,ASSGLAGGGTGELF